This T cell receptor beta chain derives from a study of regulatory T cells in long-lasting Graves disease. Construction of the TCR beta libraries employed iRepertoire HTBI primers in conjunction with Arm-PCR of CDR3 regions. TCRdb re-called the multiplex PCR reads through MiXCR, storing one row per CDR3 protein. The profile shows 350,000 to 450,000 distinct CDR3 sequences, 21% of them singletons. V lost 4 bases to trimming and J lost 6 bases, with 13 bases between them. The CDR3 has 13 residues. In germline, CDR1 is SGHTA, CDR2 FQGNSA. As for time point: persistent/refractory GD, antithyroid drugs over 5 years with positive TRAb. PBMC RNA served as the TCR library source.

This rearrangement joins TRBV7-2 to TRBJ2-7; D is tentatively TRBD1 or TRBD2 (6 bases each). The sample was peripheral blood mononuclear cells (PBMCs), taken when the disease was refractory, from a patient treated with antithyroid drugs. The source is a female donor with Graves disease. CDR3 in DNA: TGTGCCAGCAGCTCCCAGGGGAGGAGCGAGCAGTACTTC. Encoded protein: CASSSQGRSEQYF. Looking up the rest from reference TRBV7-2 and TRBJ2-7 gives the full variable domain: GAGVSQSPSNKVTEKGKDVELRCDPISGHTALYWYRQSLGQGLEFLIYFQGNSAPDKSGLPSDRFSAERTGGSVSTLTIQRTQQEDSAVYLCASSSQGRSEQYFGPGTRLTVT.